One T cell receptor beta chain is described in this entry. The antigen remains undetermined. Only one heparinised blood draw was taken per donor, and its volume averaged about 120 mL. Investigators reverse transcribed all isolated RNA, so they sequenced expressed TCRB transcripts. Measured with immunoSEQ multiplex PCR; TCRdb has only the in-frame clones, and not every one. This sample has under 500,000 clones, with approximately 30% found just once. These data belong to a study of beta chain features in type 1 diabetes. Study-wide background: Sorted cells numbering approximately 110,000,000 were examined across all samples. The study's findings and limits: Although PCR might favor shorter templates, it would do so equally in patients and controls. Patients with type 1 diabetes carried fewer insertions and had more deletions at their VDJ junctions.

CDR1 is MGHDK and CDR2 is SYGVNS in the germline V gene. Trimming cost V 3 bases and J 1 base, with 3 bases left between them. The CDR3 has 12 amino acids. This clonotype was obtained from a man between 18 and 29 years old in good health. The V call is TRBV25-1, the J call TRBJ1-2; D gene unclear. The sample consisted of naive CD4+ T cells from blood. CDR3 coding DNA: TGTGCCAGCAGTGACAGTAACTATGGCTACACCTTC. This codes for CASSDSNYGYTF.